The present TCR beta chain was sequenced within a study of spatial heterogeneity in lung cancer. The time point was: sample taken at primary tumor resection. Unsorted whole RNA of tumor, nontumor lung or frozen PBMC was sequenced. Each molecule of TCR cDNA was tagged with one unique molecular identifier. TCRdb re-derived calls from the 5' RACE reads in MiXCR, one entry per CDR3 protein. The table has some 10,000 distinct CDR3 sequences, about 8.6% seen once. Ten or more counts support this clonotype. The receptor comes from a male donor with early-stage non-small cell lung cancer. Sequencing was performed on PBMCs, taken at surgery.

This CDR3 reads CASSSRTGPVNTEAFF. The CDR3 bases are TGTGCCAGCAGCTCACGAACCGGGCCCGTGAACACTGAAGCTTTCTTT. The genes are TRBV3-1 and TRBJ1-1; no reliable D call. The CDR3 length is 16 residues. In germline, CDR1 is LGHDT, CDR2 YNNKEL (reference sequence). V was cut by 5 bases and J by 0 bases, with 16 bases left in between.